Presented here are 3 T cell receptor beta chains from one specimen sequenced in a study of vaccination and CD4 T cells after COVID-19. The antigens these receptors bind are not known. Documented treatment: roughly 10-day PBMC culture with coronavirus spike peptide pools or control peptides (ViraFEST assay). The Oncomine TCR Beta short-read assay sequenced DNA from cultured CD4+ T cells. TCRdb reprocessed the PCR reads via MiXCR and lists one record per CDR3 protein. The table includes about 11,000 distinct CDR3 sequences, 60% to 80% detected once. The sequenced sample was CD4+ T cells from blood, cultured in vitro. These receptors originate from a human donor who had recovered from COVID-19.

This clonotype has just one count. The V and J genes are TRBV30 and TRBJ1-1; 9 bases fit TRBD1. J gave up 3 bases and V 1 base, and 12 bases lay outside the gene matches. The germline CDR1 and CDR2 sequences are GTSNPN and SVGIG (reference sequence). CDR3 length: 17 amino acids. In DNA, the CDR3 is TGTGCCTGGAGTGCAGGGACAGGGAGAAGGGTGGACACTGAAGCTTTCTTT. It specifies CAWSAGTGRRVDTEAFF.

The rearrangement links TRBV6-5 to TRBJ1-2; weak D call: TRBD1 (6 bases). Trimming shortened V by 2 bases and J by 8 bases, and 9 bases separated the two germline ends. The germline CDR1 and CDR2 sequences are MNHEY and SVGAGI. The CDR3 totals 12 residues. Here the CDR3 reads CASSYPRGGYTF. The CDR3 nucleotides read TGTGCCAGCAGTTACCCGAGGGGGGGCTACACCTTC.

The gene calls are TRBV7-2 and TRBJ1-5; TRBD1 matches at 8 bases. Germline-derived CDR1 and CDR2 are SGHTA and FQGNSA. Unmatched junction bases numbered 6, after V lost 1 base and J lost 7 bases. The CDR3 loop spans 15 amino acids. The DNA for the CDR3 is TGTGCCAGCAGCTTAGGGGGGACAGGAGGCCAGCCCCAGCATTTT. It codes for CASSLGGTGGQPQHF.